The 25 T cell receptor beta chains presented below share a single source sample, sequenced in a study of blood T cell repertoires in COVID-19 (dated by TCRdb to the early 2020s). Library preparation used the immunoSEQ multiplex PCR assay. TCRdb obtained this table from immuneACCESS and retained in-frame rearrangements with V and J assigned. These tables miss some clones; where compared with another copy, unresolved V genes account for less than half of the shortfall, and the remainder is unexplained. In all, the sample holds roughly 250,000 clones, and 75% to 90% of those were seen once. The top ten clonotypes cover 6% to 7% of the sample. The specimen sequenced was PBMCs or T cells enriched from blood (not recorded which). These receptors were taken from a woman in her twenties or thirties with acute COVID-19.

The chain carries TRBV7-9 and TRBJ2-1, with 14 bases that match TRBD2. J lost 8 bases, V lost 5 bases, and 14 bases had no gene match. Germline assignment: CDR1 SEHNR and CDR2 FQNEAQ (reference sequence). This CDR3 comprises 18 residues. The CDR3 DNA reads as TGTGCCAGCAGCAGAGGAGGGACTAGCGGGAGCCAAAGGGATGAGCAGTTCTTC. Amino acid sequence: CASSRGGTSGSQRDEQFF.

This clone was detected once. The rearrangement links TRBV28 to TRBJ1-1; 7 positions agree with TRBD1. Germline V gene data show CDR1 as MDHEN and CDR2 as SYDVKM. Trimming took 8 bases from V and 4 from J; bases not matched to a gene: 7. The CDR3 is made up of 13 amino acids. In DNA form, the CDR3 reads TGTGCCAGCCCTCCCCCAGGGGGCACTGAAGCTTTCTTT. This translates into CASPPPGGTEAFF.

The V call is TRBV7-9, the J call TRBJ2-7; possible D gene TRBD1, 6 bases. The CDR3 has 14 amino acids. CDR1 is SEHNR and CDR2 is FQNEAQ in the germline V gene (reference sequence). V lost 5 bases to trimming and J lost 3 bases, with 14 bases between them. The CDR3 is CASSPRDILYEQYF. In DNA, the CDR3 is TGTGCCAGCAGCCCAAGGGACATCCTCTACGAGCAGTACTTC.

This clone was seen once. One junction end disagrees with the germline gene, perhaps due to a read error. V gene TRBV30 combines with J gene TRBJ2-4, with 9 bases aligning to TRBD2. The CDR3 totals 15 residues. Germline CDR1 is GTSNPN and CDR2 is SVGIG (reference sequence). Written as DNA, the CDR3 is TGTGCCTGGAGTGTAGGGCTAGCGGGGCTAAACCTTCAGTACTTC. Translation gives CAWSVGLAGLNLQYF. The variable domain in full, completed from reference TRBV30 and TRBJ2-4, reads SQTIHQWPATLVQPVGSPLSLECTVEGTSNPNLYWYRQAAGRGLQLLFYSVGIGQISSEVPQNLSASRPQDRQFILSSKKLLLSDSGFYLCAWSVGLAGLNLQYFGAGTRLSVL.

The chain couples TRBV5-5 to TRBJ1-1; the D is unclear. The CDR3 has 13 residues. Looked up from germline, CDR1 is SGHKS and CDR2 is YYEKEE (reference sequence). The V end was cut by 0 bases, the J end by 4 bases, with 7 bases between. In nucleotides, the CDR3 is TGTGCCAGCAGCTTGGGGGCGGGCACTGAAGCTTTCTTT. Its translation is CASSLGAGTEAFF.

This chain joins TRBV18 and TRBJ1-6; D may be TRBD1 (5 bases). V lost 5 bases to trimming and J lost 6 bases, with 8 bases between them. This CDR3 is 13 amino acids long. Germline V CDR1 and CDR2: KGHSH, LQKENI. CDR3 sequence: CASSWDFNSPLHF. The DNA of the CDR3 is TGTGCCAGCTCATGGGACTTTAATTCACCCCTCCACTTT.

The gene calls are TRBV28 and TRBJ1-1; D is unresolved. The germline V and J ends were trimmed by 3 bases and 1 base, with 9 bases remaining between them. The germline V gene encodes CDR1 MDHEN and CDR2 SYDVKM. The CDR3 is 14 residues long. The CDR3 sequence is CASSFGLRNTEAFF. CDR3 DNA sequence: TGTGCCAGCAGTTTCGGACTCAGGAACACTGAAGCTTTCTTT.

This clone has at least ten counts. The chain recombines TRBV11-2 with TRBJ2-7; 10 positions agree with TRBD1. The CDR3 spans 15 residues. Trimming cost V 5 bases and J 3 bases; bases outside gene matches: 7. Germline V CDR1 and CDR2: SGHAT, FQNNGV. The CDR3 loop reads CASSPGQGDFYEQYF. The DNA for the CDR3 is TGTGCCAGCAGCCCCGGACAGGGGGACTTCTACGAGCAGTACTTC. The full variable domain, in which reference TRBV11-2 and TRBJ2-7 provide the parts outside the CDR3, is EAGVAQSPRYKIIEKRQSVAFWCNPISGHATLYWYQQILGQGPKLLIQFQNNGVVDDSQLPKDRFSAERLKGVDSTLKIQPAKLEDSAVYLCASSPGQGDFYEQYFGPGTRLTVT.

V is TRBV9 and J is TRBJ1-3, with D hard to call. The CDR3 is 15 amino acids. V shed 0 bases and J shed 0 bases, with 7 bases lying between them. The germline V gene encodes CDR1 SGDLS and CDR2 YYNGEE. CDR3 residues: CASSVGRVSGNTIYF. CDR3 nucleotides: TGTGCCAGCAGCGTAGGCCGGGTCTCTGGAAACACCATATATTTT.

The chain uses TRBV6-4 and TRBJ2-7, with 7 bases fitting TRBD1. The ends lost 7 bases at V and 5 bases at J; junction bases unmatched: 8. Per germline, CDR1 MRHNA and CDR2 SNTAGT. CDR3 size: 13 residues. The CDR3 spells CASMRAGGHEQYF. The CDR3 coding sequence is TGTGCCAGCATGCGGGCAGGGGGTCACGAGCAGTACTTC.

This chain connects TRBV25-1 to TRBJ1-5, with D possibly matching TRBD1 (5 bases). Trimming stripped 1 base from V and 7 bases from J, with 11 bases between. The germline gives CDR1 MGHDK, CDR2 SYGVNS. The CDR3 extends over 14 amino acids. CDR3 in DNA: TGTGCCAGCAGTGAATTCAGGGAGGGCCAGCCCCAGCATTTT. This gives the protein CASSEFREGQPQHF.

DNA of the CDR3: TGTGCCAGTAAAACAGGGGGCCATAATTCACCCCTCCACTTT. It specifies CASKTGGHNSPLHF. The chain recombines TRBV27 with TRBJ1-6; 9 bases match TRBD1. Germline V gene sequence: CDR1 MNHEY, CDR2 SMNVEV (reference sequence). J was trimmed by 5 bases and V by 9 bases; bases with no gene match: 5. The CDR3 runs 14 residues.

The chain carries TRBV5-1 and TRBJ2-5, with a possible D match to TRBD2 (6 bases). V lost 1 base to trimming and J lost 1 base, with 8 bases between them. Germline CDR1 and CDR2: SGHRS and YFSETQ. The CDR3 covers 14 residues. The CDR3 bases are TGCGCCAGCAGCTTGTGGGAGGCCCAAGAGACCCAGTACTTC. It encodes CASSLWEAQETQYF.

The CDR3: CASSRTSTDTQYF. In DNA form, the CDR3 reads TGTGCCAGCAGCCGCACTAGCACAGATACGCAGTATTTT. This chain joins TRBV7-9 and TRBJ2-3, with D unclear. Germline assignment: CDR1 SEHNR and CDR2 FQNEAQ (reference sequence). Trimming took 5 bases from V and 0 from J, leaving 6 bases between them. CDR3 size: 13 residues.

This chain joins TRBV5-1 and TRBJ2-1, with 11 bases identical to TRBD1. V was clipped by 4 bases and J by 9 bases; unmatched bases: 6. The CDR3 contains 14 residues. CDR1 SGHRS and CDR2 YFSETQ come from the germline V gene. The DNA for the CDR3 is TGCGCCAGCAGCGCCCGGGACAGGGGGGGTGAGCAGTTCTTC. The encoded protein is CASSARDRGGEQFF.

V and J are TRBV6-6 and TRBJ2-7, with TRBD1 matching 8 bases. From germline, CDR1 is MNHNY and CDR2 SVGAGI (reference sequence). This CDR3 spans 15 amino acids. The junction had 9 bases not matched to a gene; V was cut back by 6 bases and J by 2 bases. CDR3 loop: CASRPTGDGPYEQYF. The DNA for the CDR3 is TGTGCCAGCAGGCCGACAGGGGACGGTCCCTACGAGCAGTACTTC.

CDR3 region: CASSLQGVKNIQYF. The CDR3 DNA reads as TGTGCCAGCAGCCTTCAGGGGGTCAAAAACATTCAGTACTTC. The chain employs TRBV5-6 and TRBJ2-4, with TRBD1 identical over 7 bases. The J segment lost 3 bases and the V segment lost 4 bases, leaving 4 bases of the junction unmatched. The CDR3 is 14 residues long. The germline gives CDR1 SGHDT, CDR2 YYEEEE. The whole variable domain, filled in from reference TRBV5-6 and TRBJ2-4, reads DAGVTQSPTHLIKTRGQQVTLRCSPKSGHDTVSWYQQALGQGPQFIFQYYEEEERQRGNFPDRFSGHQFPNYSSELNVNALLLGDSALYLCASSLQGVKNIQYFGAGTRLSVL.

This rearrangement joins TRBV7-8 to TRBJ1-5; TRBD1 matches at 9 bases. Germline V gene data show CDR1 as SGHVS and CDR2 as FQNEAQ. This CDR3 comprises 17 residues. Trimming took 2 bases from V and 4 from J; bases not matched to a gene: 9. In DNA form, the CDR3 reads TGTGCCAGCAGCTTAAAACCGGGACAGGGAAATAATCAGCCCCAGCATTTT. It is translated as CASSLKPGQGNNQPQHF.

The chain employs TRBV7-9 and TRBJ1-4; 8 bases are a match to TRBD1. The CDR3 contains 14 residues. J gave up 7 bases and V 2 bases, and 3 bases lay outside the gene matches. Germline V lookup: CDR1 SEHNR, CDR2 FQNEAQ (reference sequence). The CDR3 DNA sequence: TGTGCCAGCAGCTTAAGACAGGGGACTGAAAAACTGTTTTTT. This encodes CASSLRQGTEKLFF. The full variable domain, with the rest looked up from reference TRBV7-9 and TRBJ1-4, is DTGVSQNPRHKITKRGQNVTFRCDPISEHNRLYWYRQTLGQGPEFLTYFQNEAQLEKSRLLSDRFSAERPKGSFSTLEIQRTEQGDSAMYLCASSLRQGTEKLFFGSGTQLSVL.

The CDR3 region has the DNA TGTGCCAGCAGCTTGACAGGGGAGGCTAACTATGGCTACACCTTC. Its protein is CASSLTGEANYGYTF. The V gene is TRBV5-5, the J gene TRBJ1-2; 7 bases agree with TRBD1. The CDR3 contains 15 residues. J was trimmed by 0 bases and V by 1 base; bases with no gene match: 3. Germline V lookup: CDR1 SGHKS, CDR2 YYEKEE (reference sequence). Complete variable domain (other parts from reference TRBV5-5 and TRBJ1-2): DAGVTQSPTHLIKTRGQQVTLRCSPISGHKSVSWYQQVLGQGPQFIFQYYEKEERGRGNFPDRFSARQFPNYSSELNVNALLLGDSALYLCASSLTGEANYGYTFGSGTRLTVV.

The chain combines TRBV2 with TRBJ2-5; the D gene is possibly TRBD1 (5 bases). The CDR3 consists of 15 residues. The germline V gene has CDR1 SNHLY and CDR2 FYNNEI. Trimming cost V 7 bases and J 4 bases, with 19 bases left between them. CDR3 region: CASIAGSAWGETQYF. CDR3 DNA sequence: TGTGCCAGCATTGCAGGGTCGGCCTGGGGAGAGACCCAGTACTTC.

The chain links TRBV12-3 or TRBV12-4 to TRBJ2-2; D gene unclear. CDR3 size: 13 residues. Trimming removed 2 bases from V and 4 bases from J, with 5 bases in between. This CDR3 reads CASSLWSTGELFF. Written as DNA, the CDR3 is TGTGCCAGCAGTTTATGGAGCACCGGGGAGCTGTTTTTT.

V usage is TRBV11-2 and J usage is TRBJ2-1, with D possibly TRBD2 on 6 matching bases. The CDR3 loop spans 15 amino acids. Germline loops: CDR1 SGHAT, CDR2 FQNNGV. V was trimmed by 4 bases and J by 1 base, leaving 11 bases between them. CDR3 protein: CASSYGGTSYNEQFF. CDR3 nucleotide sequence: TGTGCCAGCAGCTATGGCGGGACTTCCTACAATGAGCAGTTCTTC.

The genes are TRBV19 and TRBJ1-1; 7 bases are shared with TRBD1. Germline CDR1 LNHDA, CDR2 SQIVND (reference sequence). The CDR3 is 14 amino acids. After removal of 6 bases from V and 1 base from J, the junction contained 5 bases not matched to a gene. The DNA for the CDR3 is TGTGCCAGTAGCCGGGACAGCGGGAACACTGAAGCTTTCTTT. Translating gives CASSRDSGNTEAFF.

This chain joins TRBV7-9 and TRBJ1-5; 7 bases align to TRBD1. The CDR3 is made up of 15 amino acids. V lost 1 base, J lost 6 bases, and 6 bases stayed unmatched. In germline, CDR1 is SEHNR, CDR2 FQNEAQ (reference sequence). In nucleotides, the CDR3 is TGTGCCAGCAGCTTAGGGACAGGCCCGGGTCAGCCCCAGCATTTT. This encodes CASSLGTGPGQPQHF. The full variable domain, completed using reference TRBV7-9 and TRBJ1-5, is DTGVSQNPRHKITKRGQNVTFRCDPISEHNRLYWYRQTLGQGPEFLTYFQNEAQLEKSRLLSDRFSAERPKGSFSTLEIQRTEQGDSAMYLCASSLGTGPGQPQHFGDGTRLSIL.